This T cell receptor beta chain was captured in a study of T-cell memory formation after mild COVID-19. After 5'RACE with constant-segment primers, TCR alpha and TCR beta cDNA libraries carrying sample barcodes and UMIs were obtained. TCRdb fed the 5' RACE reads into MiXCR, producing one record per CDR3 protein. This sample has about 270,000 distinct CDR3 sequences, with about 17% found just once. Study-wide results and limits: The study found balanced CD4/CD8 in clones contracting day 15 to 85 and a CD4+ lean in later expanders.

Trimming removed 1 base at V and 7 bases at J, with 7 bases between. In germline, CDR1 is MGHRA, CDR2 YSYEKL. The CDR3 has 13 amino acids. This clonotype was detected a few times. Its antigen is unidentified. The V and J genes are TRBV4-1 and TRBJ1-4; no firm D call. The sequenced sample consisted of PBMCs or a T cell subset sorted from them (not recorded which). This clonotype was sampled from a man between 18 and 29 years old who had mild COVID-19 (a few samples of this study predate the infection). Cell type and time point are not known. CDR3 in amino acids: CASSQVVFEKLFF. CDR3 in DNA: TGCGCCAGCAGCCAAGTTGTCTTTGAAAAACTGTTTTTT.